The entry that follows covers one T cell receptor (beta chain) sequence. This sample was included in a study of blood T cell repertoires in COVID-19. Study in general: T cells, B-cell-depleted T cells, or PBMCs supplied cDNA or gDNA.

Profiled with immunoSEQ multiplex PCR; TCRdb holds only in-frame clones, not every one. This table has about 150,000 clones, around four fifths appearing once. CDR1 and CDR2 from the germline V gene are LNHNV and YYDKDF (reference sequence). This CDR3 region has 16 residues. V shed 0 bases and J shed 5 bases, with 14 bases lying between them. The chain joins TRBV15 to TRBJ1-5; D possibly corresponds to TRBD1 (5 bases). The sample comprised peripheral blood. This receptor was taken from a woman of 80 years or more with acute or convalescent COVID-19. CDR3 sequence (DNA): TGTGCCACCAGCAGAGATTTAGCGTCGGGGGATCAGCCCCAGCATTTT. As protein: CATSRDLASGDQPQHF.